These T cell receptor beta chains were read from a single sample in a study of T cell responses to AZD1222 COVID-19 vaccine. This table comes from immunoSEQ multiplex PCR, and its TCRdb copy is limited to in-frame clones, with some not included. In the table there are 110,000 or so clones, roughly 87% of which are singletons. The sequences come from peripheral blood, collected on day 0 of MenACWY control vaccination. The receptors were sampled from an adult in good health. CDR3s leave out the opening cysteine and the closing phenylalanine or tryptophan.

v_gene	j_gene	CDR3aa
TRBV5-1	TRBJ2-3	ASSLVSETPDTQY
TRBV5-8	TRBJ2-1	ASSARLSGAPDEQF
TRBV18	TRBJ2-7	ASSPLGQAHEQY
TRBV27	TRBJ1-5	ASSLNPTSGQPQH
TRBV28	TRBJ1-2	ASSSTGKFYGYT
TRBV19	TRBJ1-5	ASSPATGDSNQPQH
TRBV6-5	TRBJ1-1	ASTLEDSLEAF
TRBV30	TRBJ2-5	AWSGEKQETQY
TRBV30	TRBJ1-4	AWRNEGQGSEKLF
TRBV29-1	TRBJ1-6	SVGKVEGAPLH
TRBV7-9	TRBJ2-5	ASSLGGEETQY
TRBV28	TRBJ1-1	ASSLGRQTEAF
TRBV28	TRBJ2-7	ASSPPASDFQSSYEQY
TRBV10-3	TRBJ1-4	AIRETGHNEKLF
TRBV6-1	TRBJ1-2	ASSEFNGGYT
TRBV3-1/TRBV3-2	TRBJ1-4	ASSQDWGVGEKLF
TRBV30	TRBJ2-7	AWSKGFSLEQY
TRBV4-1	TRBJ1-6	ASSQVGVGKGSPLH
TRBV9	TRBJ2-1	ASSERTGNNEQF
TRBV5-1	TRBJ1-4	ASSLVRQGTGDEKLF
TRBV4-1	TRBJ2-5	ASSQILAGGSGQETQY
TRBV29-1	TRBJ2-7	SVVPTKMNSYEQY
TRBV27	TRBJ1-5	ASSFGTYSNQPQH
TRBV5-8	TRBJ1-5	ASSLAGNQPQH
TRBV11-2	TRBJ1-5	ASSLDIGDLNQPQH
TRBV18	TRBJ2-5	ASSPWTGPETQY
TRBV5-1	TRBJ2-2	ASSTIDRNTGELF
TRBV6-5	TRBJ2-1	ASSYGGTAGNEQF
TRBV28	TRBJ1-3	ASRGGTAGDTIY
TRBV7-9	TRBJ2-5	ASSPPPGNGETQY
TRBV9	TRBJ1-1	ASSSKREDTEAF
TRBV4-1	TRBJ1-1	ASSQDWGAAMNTEAF